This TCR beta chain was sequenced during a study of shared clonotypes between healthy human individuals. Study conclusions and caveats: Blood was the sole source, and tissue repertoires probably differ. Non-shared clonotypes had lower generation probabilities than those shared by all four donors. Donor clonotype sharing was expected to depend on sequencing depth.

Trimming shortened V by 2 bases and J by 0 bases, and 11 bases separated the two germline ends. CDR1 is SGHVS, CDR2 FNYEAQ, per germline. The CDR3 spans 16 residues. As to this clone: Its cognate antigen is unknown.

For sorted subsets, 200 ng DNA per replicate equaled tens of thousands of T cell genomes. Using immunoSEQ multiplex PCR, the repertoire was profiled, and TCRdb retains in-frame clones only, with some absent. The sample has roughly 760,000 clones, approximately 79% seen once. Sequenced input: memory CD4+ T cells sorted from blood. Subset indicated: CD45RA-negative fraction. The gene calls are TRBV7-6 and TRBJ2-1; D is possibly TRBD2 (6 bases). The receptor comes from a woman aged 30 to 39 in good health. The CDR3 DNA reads TGTGCCAGCAGCTTACGCCTAGCGAGCTCCTACAATGAGCAGTTCTTC. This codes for CASSLRLASSYNEQFF. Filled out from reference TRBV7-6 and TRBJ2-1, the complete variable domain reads GAGVSQSPRYKVTKRGQDVALRCDPISGHVSLYWYRQALGQGPEFLTYFNYEAQQDKSGLPNDRFSAERPEGSISTLTIQRTEQRDSAMYRCASSLRLASSYNEQFFGPGTRLTVL.